This T cell receptor beta chain was documented in a study of T cells in Graves' hyperthyroidism and ophthalmopathy. As for the study in general: Upon initial diagnosis and before any treatment, peripheral blood was collected.

V was pared by 1 base and J by 0 bases, with 11 bases between. CDR3 length equals 16 residues. CDR1 is SGHTA, CDR2 FQGTGA, per germline. Fresh peripheral blood, about 10 ml of it, supplied the PBMCs. Researchers took RNA transcripts and amplified the TCR beta CDR3 regions from them. During a first-round RT-PCR of the TCR CDR3, the HTBI primer set was used. TCRdb fed the multiplex PCR reads into MiXCR, producing one record per CDR3 protein. Of 300,000 to 350,000 distinct CDR3 sequences listed, 15% to 20% were seen once; the top ten hold approximately 54%. General study results and limits: Ophthalmopathy onset followed model prediction by a median roughly 6.5 months.

This clonotype was recorded at least ten times. Its target is unknown. The sequence came from a woman aged 45-59 years with Graves' hyperthyroidism. The sequencing input was blood. The gene calls are TRBV7-3 and TRBJ2-3; weak D call: TRBD1 (5 bases). The CDR3 region has the DNA TGTGCCAGCAGCTTAAACGGTGGGGCTAGCACAGATACGCAGTATTTT. Its translation: CASSLNGGASTDTQYF.